This note documents a single T cell receptor (beta chain) sequence. In this sample, this clonotype turned up many times. The specificity of this receptor is unknown. No base qualities exist here, and no much larger clone lies one base off it. The record originates from a study of regulatory T cells in long-lasting Graves disease (dated by TCRdb to about 2021). Study-wide context: Newly diagnosed Graves' disease patients had taken antithyroid drugs for less than 3 months. Patients with persistent Graves' disease were compared with patients with newly diagnosed Graves' disease using TCR sequencing and RNA sequencing of peripheral blood. The study was conducted in China and was registered as a clinical trial. A total of about 33 samples underwent TCR sequencing, from roughly 13 patients with persistent Graves' disease and approximately 20 patients with newly diagnosed Graves' disease.

The full study reports these points: A larger number of public clonotypes was shared among persistent patients (about 2,700) than among newly diagnosed patients (about 990). Preferential use of TRBV28, TRBJ1-2 and TRBJ2-5 was observed in persistent disease, whereas TRBV20-1 and TRBJ2-1 were favored in newly diagnosed disease. As a limitation, the authors acknowledged that the small sample size may reduce accuracy. Persistent Graves' disease patients showed lower TCR Shannon entropy and fewer highly expanded clones than newly diagnosed patients, suggesting clonal expansion. Only the TCR beta chain was sequenced and analyzed. Only peripheral blood was studied, because thyroid tissue, the primary lesion, was inaccessible.

The sample's time point label, in plain terms: newly diagnosed GD, antithyroid drugs for less than 3 months. For both TCR sequencing and RNA sequencing, RNA was extracted from PBMCs using TRIzol. The diagnosis of Graves' disease was made according to American Thyroid Association guidelines. The patients came from an endocrinology department in Xi'an, China. Each patient gave 7.5 to 10 milliliters of peripheral blood, collected in an EDTA anticoagulant tube. Ficoll Paque Plus density gradient separation was used to isolate PBMCs, and no additional T cell sorting was done. An Agilent 2100 Bioanalyzer and agarose gel were used to check RNA quality, while a NanoDrop 2000 measured RNA concentration. Trimming removed 0 bases from V and 3 bases from J, leaving 6 bases between the germline ends. Counted from cysteine to phenylalanine, this CDR3 has 13 amino acids. Only the CDR3 DNA is retained, 39 bases long and in frame from the first base. Looking up the germline V gene yields CDR1 MNHNS and CDR2 SASEGT.

The library was prepared using multiplex PCR. Sequencing was carried out with an Illumina HiSeq 4000. iRepertoire HTBI primers and Arm-PCR amplification of CDR3 regions were used to construct TCR beta libraries. Before sequencing, the PCR products underwent gel purification. Regarding the original processing steps: A total of 62 TRBV and 14 TRBJ segments were identified across samples and were used for gene usage analysis of CDR3 amino acid clonotypes. COPE and FqMerger were used to merge filtered high-quality paired reads into contigs. BLAST was used to align contigs to IMGT TRBV, TRBD and TRBJ reference genes, and CDR3 was defined according to IMGT. Any clonotype with a frequency above 0.1% was counted as a highly expanded clone. Shannon entropy served as the measure of repertoire diversity, while the Gini coefficient captured V-J evenness. A clonotype found in more than one individual was treated as public. TCRdb reanalyzed the raw reads on its own, using fastp at Q25 for trimming and MiXCR for clone calling, and kept in-frame beta chains. All rows with the same CDR3 protein become a single entry with the most common DNA and genes. TCRdb's processing, not the study's, gives the V and J calls here. Recorded for this sample are under 450,000 distinct CDR3 sequences; 10% to 15% of them occurred a single time. Approximately 19% of the sample comes from the top ten.

This sample also appeared in a second study, on T cells in Graves' hyperthyroidism and ophthalmopathy. As described in the second report: Graves' hyperthyroidism was defined as stable when no progression to ophthalmopathy occurred over 18 months of follow-up. The hyperthyroidism patients were between 18 and 65 years old and newly diagnosed, with a disease duration of less than 2 months. The study excluded patients with uncontrolled infections, other autoimmune diseases, pregnancy or lactation. Diagnoses relied on clinical symptoms, serum thyroxine and TRAb, thyroid ultrasound and orbital computed tomography. For the first round of RT-PCR on the TCR CDR3, the HTBI primer set was used together with the Qiagen OneStep RT-PCR kit. Most expanded thyroid clonotypes (frequency above 0.001) were also detected in blood, a finding suggesting that blood repertoires may reflect thyroid immune responses. In cross-validation, a model built on a 13 V-J signature told ophthalmopathy apart from stable hyperthyroidism with over 85% sensitivity and around 83% specificity, and in testing the same model reached 80%/75%. In validation, the model predicted progression to ophthalmopathy a median of around 6.5 months before onset, with approximately 68% sensitivity and roughly 77% specificity. To identify TCR V-J signatures that set the groups apart, the researchers used a discovery cohort of 90 to 100 patients, made up of roughly 45 with Graves' ophthalmopathy and some 56 with stable Graves' hyperthyroidism. An independent validation cohort of some 18 hyperthyroidism patients and more than 15 patients who later progressed to ophthalmopathy tested prospective prediction of ophthalmopathy. The approximately 97 discovery patients were randomly divided into training and test sets at a 7:3 ratio. In addition, the study compared T-cell repertoires in thyroid tissue and in blood from five or six Graves' hyperthyroidism patients. Once sampling was done, hyperthyroidism patients were given methimazole at a starting dose of 30 mg daily, whereas ophthalmopathy patients were given high-dose intravenous methylprednisolone. Libraries were constructed in a second round of multiplex PCR, after which size selection and purification were carried out. Paired-end sequencing of the libraries was performed with 100 bp reads on an Illumina HiSeq2000. SOAPnuke was used to process the raw data, removing reads that contained adapters or uncalled bases, had a mean Phred below 15, or lacked an exact match to the constant primer or identifier. High-quality paired reads were merged using COPE v1.2.5, and each unique nucleotide sequence was defined as a clonotype. MiTCR v1.1 was used to align clonotypes to the IMGT TRBV, TRBD and TRBJ reference segments. Only V-J combinations with frequency above 0.0001, covering 99% to 99.2% of repertoires, were analysed. The TCS score was defined as F50 (clonal expansion) divided by E x V (chaos), with BLOSUM62-based TCRdist calculated between CDR3 peptides within each V-J. Welch's t-statistics and random forest reduced just over 500 V-J features to roughly 13, which were used in a naive Bayes classifier (R e1071). Sample size was not statistically predetermined, and investigators were not blinded to group allocation. The paper describes TCR Vbeta CDR3 sequencing of 140 or so peripheral blood samples, made up of 43 ophthalmopathy patients, 70 to 75 hyperthyroidism patients and 17 progressor patients.

The V gene is TRBV6-1 and the J gene is TRBJ2-7, with the D gene call left open. Sequencing was performed on peripheral blood mononuclear cells (PBMCs), taken at new diagnosis, from a patient treated with antithyroid drugs. The sequence derives from a woman aged 18-30 years with Graves disease. Donor details come from another sample of the same person, matched by shared clones. This receptor carries the CDR3 CASSEATNYEQYF. The base sequence is TGTGCCAGCAGTGAAGCAACCAACTACGAGCAGTACTTC.